A single sample is the source of the 9 T cell receptor beta chains below, sequenced in a study of cytomegalovirus exposure and HLA in healthy donors. 60 Vbeta and 13 Jbeta primers were used in PCR. Clones were sequenced by immunoSEQ multiplex PCR, and TCRdb holds only the in-frame ones, with some missing. The sample gives around 200,000 clones, roughly 84% of which show up once; 1% to 1.5% is in the top ten. The sample was PBMCs. The receptors were sampled from a girl aged 2 to 9 in good health and CMV-seropositive.

This clone was counted between two and nine times. The chain combines TRBV6-1 with TRBJ1-3; D is ambiguous. Deletions cut 10 bases from V and 4 bases from J, with 8 bases between. The CDR3 covers 11 residues. The germline V gene has CDR1 MNHNS and CDR2 SASEGT. CDR3 DNA: TGTGCCATCCAAAAAGGAAACACCATATATTTT. This gives the protein CAIQKGNTIYF.

The CDR3 region has the DNA TGTGCCAGCTCCCCCAATTACGGACAGGGAAGAGCAACTAATGAAAAACTGTTTTTT. Translating gives CASSPNYGQGRATNEKLFF. This rearrangement joins TRBV18 to TRBJ1-4, with 8 positions matching TRBD1. V was pared by 6 bases and J by 0 bases, with 15 bases of the junction left unmatched. Germline lookup yields CDR1 KGHSH and CDR2 LQKENI. The CDR3 totals 19 residues.

This clone came up a few times. An end of the junction differs from the germline gene, which may be a read error. The V gene is TRBV10-3, the J gene TRBJ1-1, with a tentative D call TRBD1 (6 bases). The CDR3 spans 13 residues. From germline, CDR1 is ENHRY and CDR2 SYGVKD. The CDR3 loop reads CAISEGYGGGFGF. DNA for the CDR3: TGTGCCATCAGTGAAGGATATGGTGGGGGCTTTGGCTTT.

The J gene is TRBJ2-7, the V gene TRBV2, with a possible D match to TRBD1 (6 bases). This CDR3 is 12 amino acids long. V was clipped by 5 bases and J by 3 bases, with 8 bases between them. In germline, CDR1 is SNHLY, CDR2 FYNNEI. DNA for the CDR3: TGTGCCAGCAGTACAGGGTTCTACGAGCAGTACTTC. Its protein is CASSTGFYEQYF.

This clone occurred a few times. The chain combines TRBV6-1 with TRBJ2-7, with TRBD1 matching over 10 bases. This CDR3 contains 15 residues. V lost 8 bases and J lost 0; bases outside the gene matches: 7. The V gene's germline CDR1 is MNHNS and CDR2 SASEGT. The CDR3 is CASRRDRGFSYEQYF. The DNA of the CDR3 is TGTGCCAGCCGGAGGGACAGGGGCTTCTCCTACGAGCAGTACTTC.

V and J are TRBV15 and TRBJ2-1; the D gene is possibly TRBD2 (6 bases). Germline CDR1 is LNHNV and CDR2 is YYDKDF (reference sequence). The CDR3 totals 15 residues. V was clipped by 3 bases and J by 2 bases, with 11 bases between them. This CDR3 is CATSSSLAAYNEQFF. For the CDR3, the DNA is TGTGCCACCAGCAGTTCGTTAGCGGCCTACAATGAGCAGTTCTTC. Drawing the rest from reference TRBV15 and TRBJ2-1, the complete variable domain is DAMVIQNPRYQVTQFGKPVTLSCSQTLNHNVMYWYQQKSSQAPKLLFHYYDKDFNNEADTPDNFQSRRPNTSFCFLDIRSPGLGDTAMYLCATSSSLAAYNEQFFGPGTRLTVL.

The chain joins TRBV6-1 to TRBJ2-3, with TRBD2 matching over 8 bases. The CDR3 consists of 13 residues. Trimming cost V 5 bases and J 4 bases; bases outside gene matches: 2. The V gene's germline CDR1 is MNHNS and CDR2 SASEGT. The CDR3 sequence: CASSRGGADTQYF. The CDR3 coding sequence is TGTGCCAGCAGTCGGGGGGGGGCAGATACGCAGTATTTT.

This sequence joins TRBV6-5 and TRBJ1-2; 8 nucleotides agree with TRBD1. The CDR3 has 14 residues. CDR1 and CDR2 from the germline V gene are MNHEY and SVGAGI. V shed 6 bases, J shed 2 bases, and the junction held 5 bases outside the gene matches. CDR3 protein: CASREDRDNYGYTF. The CDR3 nucleotides read TGTGCCAGCAGGGAGGACAGGGACAACTATGGCTACACCTTC.

The rearrangement uses TRBV6-5 and TRBJ1-2; possible D gene TRBD1, 6 bases. Germline V lookup: CDR1 MNHEY, CDR2 SVGAGI. V lost 6 bases, J lost 5 bases, and 13 bases lay in between. The CDR3 runs to 13 residues. The CDR3 spells CASRQGGVYGYTF. As DNA, the CDR3 is TGTGCCAGCAGACAGGGCGGAGTATATGGCTACACCTTC.